These 15 T cell receptor delta chains came from one sample sequenced in a study of gamma-delta T cells after stem cell transplantation. TCRdb applied CATT to the RT-PCR reads for clone calling. The sample lists around 1,300 delta-chain clones; less than 2% were seen once. Sequencing used gamma-delta T cells. Source of these receptors: a human donor. It is not recorded whose cells these are; they may come from a transplant donor.

A few counts support this clone. It differs at one base from a far larger clone, so likely a read error. Other DNA sequences within the sample encode an identical CDR3. The CDR3 protein is CACDAVLGDTRKTAQLFF. In DNA, the CDR3 is TGTGCCTGTGACGCGGTACTGGGGGATACGCGGAAGACAGCACAGCTCTTCTTT. The chain has TRDV2 and TRDJ2; TRDD3 agrees at 13 bases. Germline CDR1 reads GEAIGNYY; CDR2 reads EKD. This CDR3 is built from 18 residues.

The chain employs TRDV2 and TRDJ3, with TRDD3 matching 9 bases. Germline CDR1 GEAIGNYY, CDR2 EKD. This CDR3 has 19 residues. Losses at the gene ends were 0 bases for V and 6 bases for J; bases not matched to a gene: 11. As DNA, the CDR3 is TGTGCCTGTGACACCGTTAGCCTGGGGGATCGGGAGGACACCCGACAGATGTTTTTC. Translated: CACDTVSLGDREDTRQMFF.

Regarding this clone: This likely stems from a read error, as it lies one base from a far larger clone. J is TRDJ1 and V is TRDV1, with 13 nucleotides matching TRDD3. CDR3 length equals 20 residues. CDR1 and CDR2 (germline): TSWWSYY, QGS. The CDR3 sequence is CALGDFPTLYWGIRGDKPIF. CDR3 in DNA: TGTGCTCTTGGGGACTTTCCTACCCTGTACTGGGGGATACGCGGAGATAAACCCATCTTT.

Worth noting for this clone: This may come from a read error, since a much larger clone is one base off. This sequence joins TRAV29/DV5 and TRDJ1; 9 nucleotides align to TRDD3. From germline, CDR1 is NSMFDY and CDR2 ISSIKDK. The CDR3 totals 20 residues. The CDR3 DNA sequence: TGTGCGACCTCCTCCCCGGGGATGGGGGATATGGAGGAAAGAACCGATAAACTCATCTTT. The encoded protein is CATSSPGMGDMEERTDKLIF.

This clone showed up many times. A read error is the likely source, as a far larger clone sits one nucleotide away. In the same sample, other DNA sequences code for this CDR3. The chain recombines TRDV2 with TRDJ1, with 8 bases that match TRDD3. V was clipped by 3 bases and J by 2 bases; unmatched bases: 4. Germline loops: CDR1 GEAIGNYY, CDR2 EKD. CDR3 length equals 14 residues. The DNA of the CDR3 is TGTGCCTGTGACCCCTGGGGGAATACCGATAAACTCATCTTT. Its translation: CACDPWGNTDKLIF.

By share, this clone counts as medium-sized. The chain has TRDV2 and TRDJ1; TRDD3 aligns across 13 bases. V dropped 3 bases and J dropped 0; count of bases not matched to a gene: 9. Per the germline V gene, CDR1 is GEAIGNYY and CDR2 is EKD. The length of the CDR3 is 18 residues. The CDR3 sequence is CACDPVLGDTRYTDKLIF. The CDR3 DNA is TGTGCCTGTGACCCTGTACTGGGGGATACGCGGTACACCGATAAACTCATCTTT.

Within the sample, this clone is large. Other DNA sequences from this sample encode an identical CDR3 as well. The gene calls are TRDV2 and TRDJ1; 9 positions match TRDD3. The CDR3 consists of 18 residues. Germline V lookup: CDR1 GEAIGNYY, CDR2 EKD. The V and J ends lost 1 base and 0 bases, in that order; junction bases with no gene match: 11. The CDR3 sequence: CACDTIAGGSPYTDKLIF. In nucleotides, the CDR3 is TGTGCCTGTGACACGATCGCTGGGGGATCCCCGTACACCGATAAACTCATCTTT.

Note on this clone: The amino acid sequence in TCRdb belongs to a much larger clone and departs from this DNA's translation at residue 13, likely a sequencing read error; the sequence shown is translated from the DNA. The chain joins TRDV2 to TRDJ1, with D tentatively TRDD3 (6 bases). The CDR3 totals 17 residues. Germline loops: CDR1 GEAIGNYY, CDR2 EKD. The CDR3 reads CACDTVVRGSSTEKLIF. For the CDR3, the DNA is TGTGCCTGTGACACCGTCGTTAGGGGATCCAGCACCGAGAAACTCATCTTT.

This clone was detected a few times. A far larger clone differs by one base, so this is likely a read error. Other DNA sequences in the same sample also yield this CDR3. The chain recombines TRDV2 with TRDJ3, with TRDD3 as a possible D gene (6 bases). From germline, CDR1 is GEAIGNYY and CDR2 EKD. This CDR3 comprises 18 residues. The CDR3 is CACDTAGVSSWDTRQMFF. The CDR3 region has the DNA TGTGCCTGTGACACCGCTGGGGTAAGCTCCTGGGACACCCGGCAGATGTTTTTC.

This clone occurred a few times. A read error likely explains this, since a far larger clone differs by one base. The sample holds other DNA sequences that translate to the same CDR3. The chain couples TRDV2 to TRDJ1; D may be TRDD3 (6 bases). Per germline, CDR1 GEAIGNYY and CDR2 EKD. This CDR3 has 17 amino acids. V was cut by 4 bases and J by 2 bases, with 22 bases left in between. This CDR3 is CACERLVLGDTTDKLIF. In DNA form, the CDR3 reads TGTGCCTGTGAAAGACTCGTACTGGGAGATACGACCGATAAACTCATCTTT.

This clone is judged medium-sized. Other DNA sequences within the sample encode an identical CDR3. The CDR3 coding sequence is TGTGCTCTTGGGGAACTACCTCAACTTCCCTACAGGGGGATAATGGCCGATAAACTCATCTTT. Amino acids: CALGELPQLPYRGIMADKLIF. The chain combines TRDV1 with TRDJ1; the match to TRDD3 covers 8 bases. The ends lost 0 bases at V and 3 bases at J; junction bases unmatched: 21. This CDR3 is built from 21 residues. Per the germline V gene, CDR1 is TSWWSYY and CDR2 is QGS.

This clone was seen a few times. TCRdb shows a much larger clone's protein in place of this DNA's translation, and the two differ at residue 8, likely through a read error; the protein shown is translated from the DNA. The V gene is TRDV2, the J gene TRDJ1, with TRDD3 matching over 7 bases. CDR1 and CDR2 from the germline V gene are GEAIGNYY and EKD. The CDR3 consists of 14 residues. The trim removed 3 bases at V and 3 bases at J, leaving 6 bases unmatched. CDR3 sequence (DNA): TGTGCCTGTGACCCAGTGGGGGAACCCGATAAACTCATCTTT. Its protein product is CACDPVGEPDKLIF.

By sample share, this clone is medium-sized (0.01 to 0.1%). Other DNA sequences in this specimen translate into the identical CDR3. The V call is TRDV2, the J call TRDJ1, with 8 bases matching TRDD3. CDR3 length: 16 residues. Looked up from germline, CDR1 is GEAIGNYY and CDR2 is EKD. The J segment lost 4 bases and the V segment lost 0 bases, leaving 9 bases of the junction unmatched. The DNA for the CDR3 is TGTGCCTGTGACACCCTCGTACTGGGGGTTAACGATAAACTCATCTTT. Protein product: CACDTLVLGVNDKLIF.

This clone turned up a few times. The junction does not match germline at one end; this may be a read error. This CDR3 is also generated by other DNA sequences in the sample. The chain couples TRDV2 to TRDJ1; TRDD3 matches 8 bases. The CDR3 loop spans 14 amino acids. Germline values: CDR1 GEAIGNYY, CDR2 EKD. This CDR3 is CACDPWGNTDKLIF. The CDR3 DNA is TGTGCCTGTGACCCCTGGGGGAATACCGACAAACTCATCTTT.

The V gene is TRDV2, the J gene TRDJ1; TRDD3 matches at 12 bases. Trimming at V came to 0 bases and at J to 3 bases, leaving 7 bases not matched to a gene. Germline CDR1 and CDR2: GEAIGNYY and EKD. The CDR3 runs 17 residues. This CDR3 reads CACDTVSLGDTADKLIF. CDR3 nucleotide sequence: TGTGCCTGTGACACCGTTAGCCTGGGGGATACGGCCGATAAACTCATCTTT.